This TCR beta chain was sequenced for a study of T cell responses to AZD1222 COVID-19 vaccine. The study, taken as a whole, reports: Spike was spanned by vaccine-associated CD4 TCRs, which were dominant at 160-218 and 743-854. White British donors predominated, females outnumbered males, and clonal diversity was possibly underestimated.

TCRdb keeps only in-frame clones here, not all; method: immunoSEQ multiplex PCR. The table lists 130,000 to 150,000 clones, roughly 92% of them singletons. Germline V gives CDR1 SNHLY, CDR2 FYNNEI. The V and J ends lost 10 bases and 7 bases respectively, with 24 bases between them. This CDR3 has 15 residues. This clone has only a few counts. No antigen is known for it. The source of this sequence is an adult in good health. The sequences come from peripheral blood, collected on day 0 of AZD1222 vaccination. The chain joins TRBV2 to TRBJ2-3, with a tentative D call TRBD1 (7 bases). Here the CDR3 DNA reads TGTGCCACCGGACGGGGGCAGGGGGTAGAAAATACGCAGTATTTT. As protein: CATGRGQGVENTQYF.